This record looks at one T cell receptor beta chain sequence and its context. Its specificity is unknown. TCRdb's table, derived via immunoSEQ multiplex PCR, lists solely in-frame clones and lacks some. The table has approximately 11,000 clones, 70% to 85% seen once; the top ten hold about 33%. This sample was taken from a study of T cells in localized non-small cell lung cancer. This CDR3 region has 13 residues. CDR1 and CDR2 from the germline V gene are KGHSH and LQKENI. V lost 3 bases and J lost 1, with 6 bases in between. Whole-study findings and limits: Sequencing was limited to one tumor region, leaving the possibility of heterogeneity open. Median 57 top-100 tumor clones were shared with paired adjacent lung. A denser population of T cells in blood accompanied longer overall survival. Uninvolved adjacent lung showed the highest T cell clonality, exceeding tumor.

The sequencing here drew on peripheral blood, taken before any cancer treatment. The sequence was obtained from a male donor older than 55 with stage I lung adenocarcinoma. The chain recombines TRBV18 with TRBJ1-2, with D possibly being TRBD1 (6 bases). The CDR3 reads CASSPDSNYGYTF. DNA of the CDR3: TGTGCCAGCTCACCGGACAGTAACTATGGCTACACCTTC.